Listed below are T cell receptor beta chains from one sample, sequenced in a study of blood T cell repertoires in COVID-19. Generated by immunoSEQ multiplex PCR, the TCRdb table keeps only in-frame clones and is missing some. Here the sample spans 150,000 to 200,000 clones, more than 65% being singletons. Sequencing used PBMCs or T cells enriched from blood (not recorded which). The receptors were sampled from a man over 45 who had recovered from COVID-19. CDR3s include the opening cysteine and the closing phenylalanine or tryptophan.

j_call: TRBJ2-3
cdr3_length: 13
v_call: TRBV10-2
cdr3_aa: CASNRPGLDTQYF

j_call: TRBJ1-5
cdr3_length: 15
v_call: TRBV19
cdr3_aa: CVSGRDTYSNQPQHF

j_call: TRBJ1-2
cdr3_length: 15
v_call: TRBV6-5
cdr3_aa: CASTWDRATSRGYTF

j_call: TRBJ2-1
cdr3_length: 13
v_call: TRBV12-3/TRBV12-4
cdr3_aa: CASSFNRGNEQFF

j_call: TRBJ1-2
cdr3_length: 15
v_call: TRBV6-5
cdr3_aa: CASSYSRERYMGYTF

j_call: TRBJ1-6
cdr3_length: 13
v_call: TRBV14
cdr3_aa: CASSQDFQSPLHF

j_call: TRBJ1-2
cdr3_length: 13
v_call: TRBV12-3/TRBV12-4
cdr3_aa: CASSFRDNYGYTF

j_call: TRBJ1-2
cdr3_length: 16
v_call: TRBV3-1/TRBV3-2
cdr3_aa: CASSQGPLQGASGYTF

j_call: TRBJ1-1
cdr3_length: 14
v_call: TRBV3-1/TRBV3-2
cdr3_aa: CASSPGEGRTEAFF

j_call: TRBJ1-4
cdr3_length: 14
v_call: TRBV5-1
cdr3_aa: CASSLTGENEKLFF

j_call: TRBJ2-3
cdr3_length: 16
v_call: TRBV4-1
cdr3_aa: CASSQAPSGGSDTQYF

j_call: TRBJ1-2
cdr3_length: 14
v_call: TRBV28
cdr3_aa: CASSLSRPGYGYTF

j_call: TRBJ2-3
cdr3_length: 17
v_call: TRBV19
cdr3_aa: CASSPYLRVGGTDTQYF

j_call: TRBJ2-3
cdr3_length: 17
v_call: TRBV30
cdr3_aa: CAWTLGLAGGFTDTQYF

j_call: TRBJ2-2
cdr3_length: 16
v_call: TRBV5-1
cdr3_aa: CASSRGTSRGSGELFF

j_call: TRBJ1-2
cdr3_length: 16
v_call: TRBV5-1
cdr3_aa: CASSPSLRQIGYGYTF

j_call: TRBJ1-5
cdr3_length: 15
v_call: TRBV6-1
cdr3_aa: CASSEDGAENQPQHF

j_call: TRBJ2-5
cdr3_length: 15
v_call: TRBV27
cdr3_aa: CASSTPGLAGGTQYF

j_call: TRBJ1-2
cdr3_length: 13
v_call: TRBV28
cdr3_aa: CASSLDRGYGYTF

j_call: TRBJ1-1
cdr3_length: 14
v_call: TRBV5-8
cdr3_aa: CASSLRQDRAAAFF

j_call: TRBJ1-2
cdr3_length: 15
v_call: TRBV6-5
cdr3_aa: CASSIMRDRGYGYTF

j_call: TRBJ1-1
cdr3_length: 11
v_call: TRBV10-2
cdr3_aa: CASRDTIEAFF

j_call: TRBJ1-1
cdr3_length: 15
v_call: TRBV3-1/TRBV3-2
cdr3_aa: CASSPIQGGGTEAFF

j_call: TRBJ1-6
cdr3_length: 15
v_call: TRBV19
cdr3_aa: CASSTGGSPNSPLHF

j_call: TRBJ2-5
cdr3_length: 10
v_call: TRBV10-2
cdr3_aa: CASGEETQYF

j_call: TRBJ2-1
cdr3_length: 15
v_call: TRBV5-4
cdr3_aa: CASSLERASGVEQFF

j_call: TRBJ1-1
cdr3_length: 12
v_call: TRBV15
cdr3_aa: CATSTRTGGAFF

j_call: TRBJ2-2
cdr3_length: 14
v_call: TRBV5-6
cdr3_aa: CASSTTGGTGELFF

j_call: TRBJ1-2
cdr3_length: 14
v_call: TRBV9
cdr3_aa: CASSPGRANYGYTF

j_call: TRBJ1-5
cdr3_length: 13
v_call: TRBV30
cdr3_aa: CAWSVRKNQPQHF

j_call: TRBJ1-6
cdr3_length: 15
v_call: TRBV2
cdr3_aa: CASRTRTGVDSPLHF

j_call: TRBJ2-1
cdr3_length: 13
v_call: TRBV7-9
cdr3_aa: CASTRGSYNEQFF

j_call: TRBJ1-6
cdr3_length: 15
v_call: TRBV3-1/TRBV3-2
cdr3_aa: CASRNSGAVNSPLHF

j_call: TRBJ1-1
cdr3_length: 16
v_call: TRBV10-2
cdr3_aa: CASGGYRRSMNTEAFF

j_call: TRBJ2-7
cdr3_length: 14
v_call: TRBV7-8
cdr3_aa: CASGELASSYEQYF

j_call: TRBJ2-1
cdr3_length: 16
v_call: TRBV11-3
cdr3_aa: CASSPDGTSYYNEQFF

j_call: TRBJ1-6
cdr3_length: 17
v_call: TRBV19
cdr3_aa: CASSVENRGTYNSPLHF

j_call: TRBJ2-7
cdr3_length: 13
v_call: TRBV18
cdr3_aa: CASSLPSSYEQYF

j_call: TRBJ2-7
cdr3_length: 14
v_call: TRBV7-9
cdr3_aa: CASSFGEVGYEQYF

j_call: TRBJ1-2
cdr3_length: 13
v_call: TRBV2
cdr3_aa: CASSIRDTEGYTF

j_call: TRBJ1-4
cdr3_length: 18
v_call: TRBV4-1
cdr3_aa: CASSQDRRQGWTNEKLFF

j_call: TRBJ1-2
cdr3_length: 15
v_call: TRBV6-1
cdr3_aa: CASSEPGQGAGGYTF